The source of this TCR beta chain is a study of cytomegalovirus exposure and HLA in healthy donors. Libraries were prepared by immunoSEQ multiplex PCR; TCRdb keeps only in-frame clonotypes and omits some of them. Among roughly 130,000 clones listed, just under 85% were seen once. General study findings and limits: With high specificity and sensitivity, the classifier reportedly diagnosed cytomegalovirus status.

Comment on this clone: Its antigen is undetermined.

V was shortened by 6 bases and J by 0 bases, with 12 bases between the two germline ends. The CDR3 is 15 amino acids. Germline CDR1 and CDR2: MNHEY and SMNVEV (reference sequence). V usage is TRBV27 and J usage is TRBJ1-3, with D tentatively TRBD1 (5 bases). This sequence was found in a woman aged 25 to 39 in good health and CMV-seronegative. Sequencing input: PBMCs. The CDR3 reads CASSDRVFSGNTIYF. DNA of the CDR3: TGTGCCAGCAGCGACAGAGTTTTCTCTGGAAACACCATATATTTT.